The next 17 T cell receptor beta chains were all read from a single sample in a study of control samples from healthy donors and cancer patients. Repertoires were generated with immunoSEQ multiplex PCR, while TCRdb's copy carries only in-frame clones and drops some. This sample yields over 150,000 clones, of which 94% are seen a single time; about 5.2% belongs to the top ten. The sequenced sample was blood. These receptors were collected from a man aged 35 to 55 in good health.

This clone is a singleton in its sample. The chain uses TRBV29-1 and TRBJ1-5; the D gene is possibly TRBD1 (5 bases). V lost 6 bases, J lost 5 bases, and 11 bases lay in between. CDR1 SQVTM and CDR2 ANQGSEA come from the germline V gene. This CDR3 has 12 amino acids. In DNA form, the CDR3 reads TGCAGCGTGGGGGATTTGTATCAGCCCCAGCATTTT. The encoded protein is CSVGDLYQPQHF. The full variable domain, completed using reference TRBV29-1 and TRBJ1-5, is SAVISQKPSRDICQRGTSLTIQCQVDSQVTMMFWYRQQPGQSLTLIATANQGSEATYESGFVIDKFPISRPNLTFSTLTVSNMSPEDSSIYLCSVGDLYQPQHFGDGTRLSIL.

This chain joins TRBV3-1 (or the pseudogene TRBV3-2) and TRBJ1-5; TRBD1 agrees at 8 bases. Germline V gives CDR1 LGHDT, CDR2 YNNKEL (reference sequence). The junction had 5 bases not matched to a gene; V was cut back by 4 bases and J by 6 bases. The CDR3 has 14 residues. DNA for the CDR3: TGTGCCAGCAGCCCGGACAGGGTCGGTCAGCCCCAGCATTTT. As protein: CASSPDRVGQPQHF.

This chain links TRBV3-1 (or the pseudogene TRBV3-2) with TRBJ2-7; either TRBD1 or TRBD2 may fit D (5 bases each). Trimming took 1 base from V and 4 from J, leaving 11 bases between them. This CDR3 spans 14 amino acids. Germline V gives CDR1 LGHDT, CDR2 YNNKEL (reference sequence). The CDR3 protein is CASSQGRGGYEQYF. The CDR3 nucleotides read TGTGCCAGCAGCCAAGGTCGGGGCGGGTACGAGCAGTACTTC.

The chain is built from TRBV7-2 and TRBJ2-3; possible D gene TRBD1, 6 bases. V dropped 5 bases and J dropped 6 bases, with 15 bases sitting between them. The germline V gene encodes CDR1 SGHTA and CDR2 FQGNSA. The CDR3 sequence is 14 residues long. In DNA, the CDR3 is TGTGCCAGCAGCCCCTCCAGGGGTTTGGATACGCAGTATTTT. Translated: CASSPSRGLDTQYF.

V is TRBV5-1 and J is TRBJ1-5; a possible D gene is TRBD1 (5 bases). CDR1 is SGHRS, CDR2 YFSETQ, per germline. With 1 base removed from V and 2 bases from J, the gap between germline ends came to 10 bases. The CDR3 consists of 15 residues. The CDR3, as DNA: TGCGCCAGCAGCTTGACGGGCAGGGGCAATCAGCCCCAGCATTTT. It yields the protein CASSLTGRGNQPQHF.

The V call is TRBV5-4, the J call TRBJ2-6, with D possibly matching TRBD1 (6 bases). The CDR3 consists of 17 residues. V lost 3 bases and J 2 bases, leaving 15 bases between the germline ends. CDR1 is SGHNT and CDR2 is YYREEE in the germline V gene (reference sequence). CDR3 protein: CASSSGRGGTGANVLTF. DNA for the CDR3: TGTGCCAGCAGCTCTGGTCGAGGGGGAACTGGGGCCAACGTCCTGACTTTC.

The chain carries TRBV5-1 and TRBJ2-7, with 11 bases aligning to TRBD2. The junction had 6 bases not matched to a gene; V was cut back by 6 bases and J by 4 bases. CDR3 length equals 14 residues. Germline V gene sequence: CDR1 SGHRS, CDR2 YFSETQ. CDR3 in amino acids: CASTQLAGAYEQYF. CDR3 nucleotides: TGCGCCAGCACTCAACTAGCGGGGGCTTACGAGCAGTACTTC.

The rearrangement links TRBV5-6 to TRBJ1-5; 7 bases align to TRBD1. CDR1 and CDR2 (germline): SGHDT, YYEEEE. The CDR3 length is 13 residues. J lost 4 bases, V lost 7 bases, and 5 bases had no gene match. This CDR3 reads CASSQDRNQPQHF. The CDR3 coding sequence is TGTGCCAGCTCCCAGGACAGGAATCAGCCCCAGCATTTT.

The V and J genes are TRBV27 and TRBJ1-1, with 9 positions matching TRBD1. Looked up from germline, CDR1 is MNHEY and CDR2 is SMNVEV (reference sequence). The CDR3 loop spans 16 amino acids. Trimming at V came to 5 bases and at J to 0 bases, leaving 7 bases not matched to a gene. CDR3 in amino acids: CASSPYRGLMNTEAFF. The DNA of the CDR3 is TGTGCCAGCAGTCCTTACAGGGGGCTCATGAACACTGAAGCTTTCTTT.

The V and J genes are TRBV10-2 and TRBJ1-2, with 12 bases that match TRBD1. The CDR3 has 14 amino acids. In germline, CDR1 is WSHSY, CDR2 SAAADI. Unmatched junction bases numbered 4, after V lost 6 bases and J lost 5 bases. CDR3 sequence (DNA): TGCGCCAGCAGCCCGGGACAGGGGGCTTATGGCTACACCTTC. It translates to CASSPGQGAYGYTF.

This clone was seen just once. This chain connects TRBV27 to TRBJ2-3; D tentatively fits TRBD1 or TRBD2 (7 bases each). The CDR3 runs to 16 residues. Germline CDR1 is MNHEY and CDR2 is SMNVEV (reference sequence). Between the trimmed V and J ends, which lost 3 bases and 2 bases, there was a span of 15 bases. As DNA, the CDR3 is TGTGCCAGCAGTTTGTTCGGGGAGGGGGCCACAGATACGCAGTATTTT. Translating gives CASSLFGEGATDTQYF.

CDR3 sequence reads: CASSSPRSSNSPLHF. In DNA form, the CDR3 reads TGTGCCAGCAGCTCCCCCCGGAGTTCTAATTCACCCCTCCACTTT. The chain couples TRBV11-2 to TRBJ1-6; D call uncertain. The CDR3 contains 15 residues. The germline gives CDR1 SGHAT, CDR2 FQNNGV. The V end was cut by 4 bases, the J end by 6 bases, with 13 bases between.

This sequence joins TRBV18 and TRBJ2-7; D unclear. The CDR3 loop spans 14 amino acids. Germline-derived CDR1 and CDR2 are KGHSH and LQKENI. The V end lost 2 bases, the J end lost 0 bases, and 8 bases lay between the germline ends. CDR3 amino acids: CASSPGQSSYEQYF. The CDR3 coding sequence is TGTGCCAGCTCACCAGGGCAGAGCTCCTACGAGCAGTACTTC.

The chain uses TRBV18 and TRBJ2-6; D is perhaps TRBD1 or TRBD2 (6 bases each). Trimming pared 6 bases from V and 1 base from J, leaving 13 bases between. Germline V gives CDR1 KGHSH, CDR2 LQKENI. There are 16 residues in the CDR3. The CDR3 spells CASSPGAISGANVLTF. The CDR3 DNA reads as TGTGCCAGCTCCCCGGGGGCCATATCTGGGGCCAACGTCCTGACTTTC.

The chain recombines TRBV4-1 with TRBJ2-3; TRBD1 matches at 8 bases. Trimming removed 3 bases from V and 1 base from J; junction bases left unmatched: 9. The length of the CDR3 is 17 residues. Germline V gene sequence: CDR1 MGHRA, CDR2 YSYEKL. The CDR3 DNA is TGCGCCAGCAGCCAGATAGGGACAGGCCTCCGCACAGATACGCAGTATTTT. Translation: CASSQIGTGLRTDTQYF.

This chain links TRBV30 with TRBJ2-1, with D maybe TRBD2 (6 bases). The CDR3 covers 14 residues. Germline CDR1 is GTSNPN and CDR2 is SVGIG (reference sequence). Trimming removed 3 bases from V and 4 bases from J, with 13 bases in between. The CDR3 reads CAWSRTGTYNEQFF. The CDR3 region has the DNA TGTGCCTGGAGCCGGACCGGGACTTACAATGAGCAGTTCTTC.

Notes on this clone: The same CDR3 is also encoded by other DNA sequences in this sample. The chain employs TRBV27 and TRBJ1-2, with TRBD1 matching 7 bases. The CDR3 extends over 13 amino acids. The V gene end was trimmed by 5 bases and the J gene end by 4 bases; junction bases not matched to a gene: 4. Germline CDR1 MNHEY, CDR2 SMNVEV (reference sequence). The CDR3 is CASSPTGTYGYTF. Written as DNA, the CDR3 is TGTGCCAGCAGTCCGACAGGGACCTATGGCTACACCTTC.